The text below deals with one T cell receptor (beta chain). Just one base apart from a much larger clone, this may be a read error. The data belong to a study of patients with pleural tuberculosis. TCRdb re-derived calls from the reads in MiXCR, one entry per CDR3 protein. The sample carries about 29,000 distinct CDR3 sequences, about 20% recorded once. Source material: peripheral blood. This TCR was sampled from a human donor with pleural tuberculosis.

The chain's CDR3 is CASSPLKVDYGYTF. The CDR3 DNA reads as TGTGCCAGCAGCCCGTTAAAAGTCGACTATGGCTACACCTTC. This sequence joins TRBV7-9 and TRBJ1-2; no clear D gene. The CDR3 length is 14 residues. V gave up 5 bases and J gave up 3 bases, with 13 bases separating them. In germline, CDR1 is SEHNR, CDR2 FQNEAQ (reference sequence).